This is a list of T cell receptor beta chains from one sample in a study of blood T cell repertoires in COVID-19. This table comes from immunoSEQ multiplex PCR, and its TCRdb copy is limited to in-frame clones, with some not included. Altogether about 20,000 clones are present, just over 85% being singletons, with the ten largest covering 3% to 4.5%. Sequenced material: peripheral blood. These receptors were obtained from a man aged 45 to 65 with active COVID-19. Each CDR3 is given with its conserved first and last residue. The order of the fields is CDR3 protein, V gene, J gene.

CDR3aa: CASSLREEPQHF; v_gene: TRBV6-2/TRBV6-3; j_gene: TRBJ1-5
CDR3aa: CASKDSGEETQYF; v_gene: TRBV2; j_gene: TRBJ2-5
CDR3aa: CASSPLTGFDREQFF; v_gene: TRBV7-8; j_gene: TRBJ2-1
CDR3aa: CASKRQGAAKNIQYF; v_gene: TRBV2; j_gene: TRBJ2-4
CDR3aa: CASSPRTGGSSPGYTF; v_gene: TRBV6-6; j_gene: TRBJ1-2
CDR3aa: CATSTGQEGETQYF; v_gene: TRBV15; j_gene: TRBJ2-5
CDR3aa: CASSFFVTRSGRSGVATQYF; v_gene: TRBV5-8; j_gene: TRBJ2-3
CDR3aa: CASSVVTGSRYGYTF; v_gene: TRBV9; j_gene: TRBJ1-2
CDR3aa: CASSMRSHSGNTIYF; v_gene: TRBV19; j_gene: TRBJ1-3
CDR3aa: CASSPKSVNTQYF; v_gene: TRBV7-2; j_gene: TRBJ2-3
CDR3aa: CASSRGNGQETQYF; v_gene: TRBV6-5; j_gene: TRBJ2-5
CDR3aa: CASSIASGGNGELFF; v_gene: TRBV19; j_gene: TRBJ2-2
CDR3aa: CASRTGINEQFF; v_gene: TRBV5-1; j_gene: TRBJ2-1
CDR3aa: CSGGDGELFF; v_gene: TRBV20-1; j_gene: TRBJ1-4
CDR3aa: CASSELGQGVEAFF; v_gene: TRBV2; j_gene: TRBJ1-1
CDR3aa: CASGGNSYNEQFF; v_gene: TRBV12-3/TRBV12-4; j_gene: TRBJ2-1
CDR3aa: CASSLGGVETQYF; v_gene: TRBV7-2; j_gene: TRBJ2-5
CDR3aa: CASSFSFGENQPQHF; v_gene: TRBV5-6; j_gene: TRBJ1-5
CDR3aa: CASSQDRGMAGIVETQYF; v_gene: TRBV4-1; j_gene: TRBJ2-5
CDR3aa: CASRSSAPQYYEQYF; v_gene: TRBV5-1; j_gene: TRBJ2-7
CDR3aa: CASSYSTGGPNEQFF; v_gene: TRBV6-8; j_gene: TRBJ2-1
CDR3aa: CAWSVQAAYEQYF; v_gene: TRBV30; j_gene: TRBJ2-7
CDR3aa: CAWIPWPPNRALGTEAFF; v_gene: TRBV30; j_gene: TRBJ1-1
CDR3aa: CATSRDLGSYAYNSPLHF; v_gene: TRBV15; j_gene: TRBJ1-6
CDR3aa: CAISDSGLANEQFF; v_gene: TRBV10-3; j_gene: TRBJ2-1
CDR3aa: CASSIGQGQNQPQHF; v_gene: TRBV7-2; j_gene: TRBJ1-5
CDR3aa: CASSEAGGQSDEQFF; v_gene: TRBV2; j_gene: TRBJ2-1
CDR3aa: CASSRWLQHF; v_gene: TRBV23-1; j_gene: TRBJ1-5
CDR3aa: CASNPGLAGGLTDTQYF; v_gene: TRBV19; j_gene: TRBJ2-3
CDR3aa: CASSYRDRKAFF; v_gene: TRBV6-6; j_gene: TRBJ1-1
CDR3aa: CASSSGTDISYEQYF; v_gene: TRBV5-4; j_gene: TRBJ2-7
CDR3aa: CASSRQGLAGNTIYF; v_gene: TRBV4-1; j_gene: TRBJ1-3
CDR3aa: CASSPLTNYNEQFF; v_gene: TRBV19; j_gene: TRBJ2-1
CDR3aa: CASSADFQETQYF; v_gene: TRBV6-2/TRBV6-3; j_gene: TRBJ2-5
CDR3aa: CASSFVGLSSPLHF; v_gene: TRBV7-2; j_gene: TRBJ1-6
CDR3aa: CASSGTDPYEQYF; v_gene: TRBV6-5; j_gene: TRBJ2-7
CDR3aa: CASSLEGVKNIQYF; v_gene: TRBV5-1; j_gene: TRBJ2-4
CDR3aa: CASSESGTGSNSPLHF; v_gene: TRBV25-1; j_gene: TRBJ1-6
CDR3aa: CASETKRGSGETQYF; v_gene: TRBV12-5; j_gene: TRBJ2-5
CDR3aa: CASSWGDRVNYGYTF; v_gene: TRBV5-6; j_gene: TRBJ1-2
CDR3aa: CASSRTGPNLYGYTF; v_gene: TRBV9; j_gene: TRBJ1-2
CDR3aa: CASSWDRVSTNEKLFF; v_gene: TRBV19; j_gene: TRBJ1-4
CDR3aa: CASSLAGNNYGYTF; v_gene: TRBV5-6; j_gene: TRBJ1-2
CDR3aa: CASRPSQAGETQYF; v_gene: TRBV6-6; j_gene: TRBJ2-5
CDR3aa: CASSLAGGGTNEQFF; v_gene: TRBV7-3; j_gene: TRBJ2-1
CDR3aa: CATAGTGLVGELFF; v_gene: TRBV4-1; j_gene: TRBJ2-2
CDR3aa: CASSSEGGVGKNTEAFF; v_gene: TRBV7-8; j_gene: TRBJ1-1
CDR3aa: CASSPSGGNQPQHF; v_gene: TRBV9; j_gene: TRBJ1-5
CDR3aa: CASSIGLGGTEAFF; v_gene: TRBV19; j_gene: TRBJ1-1